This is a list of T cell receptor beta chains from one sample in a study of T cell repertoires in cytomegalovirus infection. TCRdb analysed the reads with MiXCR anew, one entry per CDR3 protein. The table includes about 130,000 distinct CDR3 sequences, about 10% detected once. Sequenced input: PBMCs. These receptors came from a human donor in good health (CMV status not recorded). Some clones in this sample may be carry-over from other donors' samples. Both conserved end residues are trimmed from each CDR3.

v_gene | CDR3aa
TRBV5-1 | ASSLVEETQY
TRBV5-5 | ASSLTKGLGNEQF
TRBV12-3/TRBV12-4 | ASTLGRPSYGYT
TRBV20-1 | SVSGLDTEAF
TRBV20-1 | SAVAGGAAGELF
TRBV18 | ASSPPGRKDTIY
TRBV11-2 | ASSLGGWPLQETQY
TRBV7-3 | ASSLKGREGEQY
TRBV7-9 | ASSPRTGISSGANVLT
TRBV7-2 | ASSVDIWMGINEQF
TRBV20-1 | SARETQGYNSPLH
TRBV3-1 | ASSQGSGTSSGNTIY
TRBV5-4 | ASSLQSSYNEQF
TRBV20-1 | SAQAGTGGRAEAF
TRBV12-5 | ASGQTSTNEKLF
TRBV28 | ASSEGLNYGYT
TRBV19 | ASSRLLGATGELF
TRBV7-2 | ASSLDGGLNKQY
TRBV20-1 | SAPKGRGGSTDTQY
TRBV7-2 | ASSVQGRGYT
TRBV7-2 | ASSLGQNTGELF
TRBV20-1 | SARDYWGEDTEAF
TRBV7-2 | ASSQTANRGEQY
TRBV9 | ASSAWDSNSGNTIY
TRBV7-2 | ASTTIAGTEPGLRQY
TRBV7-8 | ASSLALRETQY
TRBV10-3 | AISGRPGTGANEQF
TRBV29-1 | SVEDLFGQPRGYT
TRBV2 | ASSDLTGGNPYEQY
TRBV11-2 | ASSIYTDTQY
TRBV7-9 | ASSFRQGLETQY
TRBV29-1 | SVEDWGVADTQY
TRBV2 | ASKGSGQPQH
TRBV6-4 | ATTPGQGRTGELF
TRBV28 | ASSSLGRNTEAF
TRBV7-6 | ASSQRGGYEQY
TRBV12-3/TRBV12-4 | ASSTLAANYGYT
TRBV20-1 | SARDAQVPNEQY
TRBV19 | ASKGIAGAVNEQF
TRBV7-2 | ASSLMAGAAGELF
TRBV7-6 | ASSLDGRYYEQY
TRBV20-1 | SARGQVGPSGGYT
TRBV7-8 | ASSLTGTGSADTQY
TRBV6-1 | ASSQRGTSGGPPSEQF
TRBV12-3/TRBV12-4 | ASSWGQGAGGYT
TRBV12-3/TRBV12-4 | ASSFGANTEAF
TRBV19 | ASSIGGKDIQY